These T cell receptor beta chains were read from a single sample in a study of blood T cells in healthy people across ages. TCRdb reprocessed the 5' RACE reads via MiXCR and lists one record per CDR3 protein. Counted here are about 1.5 million distinct CDR3 sequences, around 40% occurring once; the ten biggest clones make up less than 5%. The sample was blood. These receptors were obtained from a woman aged 18-29 years in good health. The CDR3 runs from the conserved cysteine through the conserved F or W. D genes are given only for firm matches.

cdr3_aa,d_call,v_call,j_call
CASNNVASYNEQYF,NA,TRBV14,TRBJ2-7
CASSLVIRGRLAKNIQYF,NA,TRBV7-2,TRBJ2-4
CSAQNPGEQPQHF,NA,TRBV20-1,TRBJ1-5
CATGKPGRTATDTQYF,NA,TRBV6-2/TRBV6-3,TRBJ2-3
CASHLQGNTEAFF,NA,TRBV2,TRBJ1-1
CASSYSGGTSFSEQFF,TRBD2,TRBV6-5,TRBJ2-1
CASSSGSDYEQYF,NA,TRBV27,NA
CASNGGQGRDEQYF,TRBD1,TRBV27,TRBJ2-7
CASSSLGETGGYTF,NA,TRBV2,TRBJ1-2
CSARRPAGEQYF,NA,TRBV20-1,TRBJ2-7